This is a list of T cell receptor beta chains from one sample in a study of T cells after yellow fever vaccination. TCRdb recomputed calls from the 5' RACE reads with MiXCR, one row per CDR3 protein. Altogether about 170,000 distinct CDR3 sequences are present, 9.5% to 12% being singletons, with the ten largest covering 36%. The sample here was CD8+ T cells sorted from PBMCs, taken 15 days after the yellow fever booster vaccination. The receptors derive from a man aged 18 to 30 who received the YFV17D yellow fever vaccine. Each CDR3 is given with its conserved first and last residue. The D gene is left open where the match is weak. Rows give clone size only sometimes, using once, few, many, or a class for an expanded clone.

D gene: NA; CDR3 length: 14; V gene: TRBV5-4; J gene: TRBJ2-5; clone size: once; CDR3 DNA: TGTGCCAGCATCTTCGGACCCCTCGATGGGTCCCAGTACTTC; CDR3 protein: CASIFGPLDGSQYF
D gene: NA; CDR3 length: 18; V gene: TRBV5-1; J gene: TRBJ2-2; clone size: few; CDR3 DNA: TGCGCCAGCAGCTTGGCCTATGTCGCAGGATTCAACACCGGGGAGCTGTTTTTT; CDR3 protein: CASSLAYVAGFNTGELFF
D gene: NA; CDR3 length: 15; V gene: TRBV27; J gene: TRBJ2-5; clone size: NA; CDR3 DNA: TGTGCCAGCAGCCATCTTAAATACAGGGAAGAGACCCAGTACTTC; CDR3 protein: CASSHLKYREETQYF
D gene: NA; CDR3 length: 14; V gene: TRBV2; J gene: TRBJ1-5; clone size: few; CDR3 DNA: TGTGCCAGCAGAAGAGGGAAGCGCAATCAGCCCCAGCATTTT; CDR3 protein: CASRRGKRNQPQHF
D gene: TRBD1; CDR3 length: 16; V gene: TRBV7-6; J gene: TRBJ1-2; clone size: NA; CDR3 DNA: TGTGCCAGCAGCTTATCGGCGTCAGGGGGCCTATATGGCTACACCTTC; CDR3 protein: CASSLSASGGLYGYTF
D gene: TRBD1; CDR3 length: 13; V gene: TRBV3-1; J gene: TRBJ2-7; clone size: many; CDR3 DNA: TGTGCCAGCAGCCATCGGACAGGGGGCGAGCAGTACTTC; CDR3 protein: CASSHRTGGEQYF
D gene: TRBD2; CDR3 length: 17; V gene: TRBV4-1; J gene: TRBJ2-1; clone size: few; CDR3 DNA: TGCGCCAGCAGCCAAGAGCCGAGCGGGGGGCCCTCCAATGAGCAGTTCTTC; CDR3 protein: CASSQEPSGGPSNEQFF
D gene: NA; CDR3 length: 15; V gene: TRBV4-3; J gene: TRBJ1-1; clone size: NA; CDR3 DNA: TGCGCCAGCAGCCTGGGGTCCACTGGGAACACTGAAGCTTTCTTT; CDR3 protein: CASSLGSTGNTEAFF
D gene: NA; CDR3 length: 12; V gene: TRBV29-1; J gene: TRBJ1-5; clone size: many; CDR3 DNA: TGCAGCGTTAGATCCGGGAGTCAGCCCCAGCATTTT; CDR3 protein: CSVRSGSQPQHF
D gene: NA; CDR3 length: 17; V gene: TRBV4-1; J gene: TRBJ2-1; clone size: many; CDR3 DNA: TGCGCCAGCAGCCAAGATGGCGGGGGCCTCTCCTACAATGAGCAGTTCTTC; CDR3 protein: CASSQDGGGLSYNEQFF